One T cell receptor beta chain is described in this entry. Per the authors' pipeline: Amplification of reference gene primers provided the estimated nucleated cell counts. Here immunoSEQ multiplex PCR was the method, and the copy in TCRdb shows in-frame clones only, minus some. V and J calls and clone size are given by that table; D and trimming were obtained from the DNA. Here the sample spans approximately 310,000 clones, roughly 91% being singletons. The length of the CDR3 is 15 residues. Germline loops: CDR1 MDHEN, CDR2 SYDVKM. V was cut by 8 bases and J by 0 bases, with 13 bases left in between. This record belongs to a study of blood T cell repertoires in COVID-19. Overall study: Collection of acute and convalescent COVID-19 samples took place in the United States, Italy and Spain. Nucleic acid was either cDNA or gDNA, and it came from T cells, B-cell-depleted T cells, or PBMCs.

V gene TRBV28 combines with J gene TRBJ1-4; perhaps TRBD1 as D (5 bases). The sequencing input was peripheral blood. This receptor was taken from a middle-aged man with active or convalescent COVID-19. CDR3 amino acids: CASRARGSTNEKLFF. As DNA, the CDR3 is TGTGCCAGCCGGGCCCGGGGGTCAACTAATGAAAAACTGTTTTTT. Using reference TRBV28 and TRBJ1-4 for the parts outside the CDR3, the full variable domain is DVKVTQSSRYLVKRTGEKVFLECVQDMDHENMFWYRQDPGLGLRLIYFSYDVKMKEKGDIPEGYSVSREKKERFSLILESASTNQTSMYLCASRARGSTNEKLFFGSGTQLSVL.